The entry below gives a single TCR beta chain sequence along with its context. Trimming took 3 bases from V and 4 from J, leaving 13 bases between them. This CDR3 is built from 15 residues. Per the germline V gene, CDR1 is SGDLS and CDR2 is YYNGEE. The data were taken from a study of OX40 agonist ivuxolimab in advanced cancers. TCRdb's table, derived via immunoSEQ multiplex PCR, lists solely in-frame clones and lacks some. Counted here are around 61,000 clones, roughly 84% occurring once; the ten biggest clones make up approximately 2.4%. The source was CD4+ or CD8+ T cells sorted from blood, collected in a trial of the OX40 agonist ivuxolimab. The clonotype originates from an adult with an advanced solid tumor such as melanoma, head and neck, liver or kidney cancer. V gene TRBV9 combines with J gene TRBJ1-4, with D perhaps matching TRBD1 (5 bases). The CDR3 DNA reads TGTGCCAGCAGCGCCGGGACGGTTCATAATGAAAAACTGTTTTTT. Protein sequence: CASSAGTVHNEKLFF. The variable domain in full, completed from reference TRBV9 and TRBJ1-4, reads DSGVTQTPKHLITATGQRVTLRCSPRSGDLSVYWYQQSLDQGLQFLIQYYNGEERAKGNILERFSAQQFPDLHSELNLSSLELGDSALYFCASSAGTVHNEKLFFGSGTQLSVL.